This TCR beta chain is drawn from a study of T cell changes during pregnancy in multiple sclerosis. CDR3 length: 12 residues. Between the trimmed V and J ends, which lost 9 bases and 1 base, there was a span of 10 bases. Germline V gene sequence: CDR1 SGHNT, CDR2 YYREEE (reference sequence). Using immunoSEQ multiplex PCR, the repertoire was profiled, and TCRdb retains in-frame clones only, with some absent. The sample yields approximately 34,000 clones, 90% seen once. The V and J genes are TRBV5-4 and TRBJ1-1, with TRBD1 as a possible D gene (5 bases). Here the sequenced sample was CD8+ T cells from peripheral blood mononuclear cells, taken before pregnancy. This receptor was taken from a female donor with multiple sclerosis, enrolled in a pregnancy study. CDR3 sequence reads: CAIQGSNTEAFF. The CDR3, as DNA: TGTGCCATTCAGGGATCGAACACTGAAGCTTTCTTT. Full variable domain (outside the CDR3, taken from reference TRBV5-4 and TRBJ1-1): ETGVTQSPTHLIKTRGQQVTLRCSSQSGHNTVSWYQQALGQGPQFIFQYYREEENGRGNFPPRFSGLQFPNYSSELNVNALELDDSALYLCAIQGSNTEAFFGQGTRLTVV.